The clone carrying this T cell receptor beta chain has only a few counts. This specimen comes from a study of blood T cell repertoires in COVID-19. Study as a whole: COVID-19 samples from acute and convalescent phases originated in the United States, Italy and Spain. T cells, B-cell-depleted T cells, or PBMCs provided the cDNA or gDNA that served as material.

TCRdb keeps only in-frame clones here, not all; method: immunoSEQ multiplex PCR. Counted here are a few hundred thousand clones, 85% occurring once; the ten biggest clones make up around 2.3%. CDR3 length: 13 residues. With 4 bases removed from V and 5 bases from J, the gap between germline ends came to 11 bases. CDR1 is SGHVS, CDR2 FNYEAQ, per germline. Sequencing input: PBMCs or T cells enriched from blood (not recorded which). The source of this sequence is a woman in her forties or fifties who had recovered from COVID-19. The V call is TRBV7-6, the J call TRBJ1-1; D not resolved. This chain's CDR3 is CASSWRRGTEAFF. The CDR3 DNA sequence: TGTGCCAGCAGCTGGAGGCGGGGTACTGAAGCTTTCTTT. The full variable domain, its missing parts supplied by reference TRBV7-6 and TRBJ1-1, is GAGVSQSPRYKVTKRGQDVALRCDPISGHVSLYWYRQALGQGPEFLTYFNYEAQQDKSGLPNDRFSAERPEGSISTLTIQRTEQRDSAMYRCASSWRRGTEAFFGQGTRLTVV.